These T cell receptor beta chains were read from a single sample in a study of resident and recirculating memory T cells in vitiligo. Data came from immunoSEQ multiplex PCR; TCRdb stores just in-frame clones and leaves some out. The data show approximately 69,000 clones, about 89% seen once. Sequencing was performed on blood. These receptor sequences come from a male donor with vitiligo. Each CDR3 is given with its conserved first and last residue. D genes are given only for firm matches. Clone size is stated in some rows and not others, as once, few, many or a class when expanded.

v_call	j_call	clone_size	d_call	cdr3_aa	cdr3_nt
TRBV27	TRBJ2-1	few	TRBD1	CASSLDRDAWNEQFF	TGTGCCAGCAGTCTCGACAGGGATGCTTGGAATGAGCAGTTCTTC
TRBV12-5	TRBJ2-2	.	.	CASGRSGAGELFF	TGTGCTAGTGGGAGGTCGGGAGCCGGGGAGCTGTTTTTT
TRBV7-2	TRBJ1-2	.	.	CASSSQEDRYYGYTF	TGTGCCAGCAGCTCACAAGAGGACAGATACTATGGCTACACCTTC
TRBV19	TRBJ1-3	.	.	CASSRDFGNTIYF	TGTGCCAGTAGTCGGGATTTTGGAAACACCATATATTTT
TRBV10-3	TRBJ2-7	.	TRBD1	CAISDPGQGTYEQYF	TGTGCCATCAGTGACCCGGGACAGGGCACCTACGAGCAGTACTTC
TRBV5-1	TRBJ2-1	.	TRBD2	CASSLVGGGAGEQFF	TGCGCCAGCAGCTTGGTAGGCGGGGGGGCCGGTGAGCAGTTCTTC
TRBV5-5	TRBJ2-7	.	.	CASSLQYRTSSYEQYF	TGTGCCAGCAGCTTGCAGTACAGGACGAGCTCCTACGAGCAGTACTTC
TRBV28	TRBJ1-3	.	.	CASSTIQGTGAWGTIYF	TGTGCCAGCAGTACGATACAGGGCACCGGGGCCTGGGGGACCATATATTTT
TRBV4-1	TRBJ2-5	few	TRBD2	CASSPGTSGGYETQYF	TGCGCCAGCAGCCCCGGGACTAGCGGGGGGTATGAGACCCAGTACTTC
TRBV25-1	TRBJ1-4	once	TRBD1	CASSEPQGMSEKLFF	TGTGCCAGCAGTGAACCACAGGGGATGAGCGAAAAACTGTTTTTT
TRBV5-4	TRBJ1-1	once	.	CASSLGGARRPEAFF	TGTGCCAGCAGCTTGGGCGGGGCGCGTCGCCCTGAAGCTTTCTTT
TRBV6-6	TRBJ1-2	.	.	CAGQLQGGGGYAF	TGTGCCGGCCAATTACAGGGTGGTGGAGGCTACGCCTTC
TRBV4-2	TRBJ2-2	few	.	CASSQGLGGTGELFF	TGTGCCAGCAGCCAAGGGCTAGGGGGCACCGGGGAGCTGTTTTTT
TRBV19	TRBJ1-2	.	.	CASSIVWGDGYTF	TGTGCCAGTAGTATAGTTTGGGGAGATGGCTACACCTTC
TRBV7-9	TRBJ1-3	.	TRBD1	CASSPRGQGIGNTIYF	TGTGCCAGCAGCCCGCGAGGACAGGGCATTGGAAACACCATATATTTT